What follows are 32 T cell receptor beta chains derived from one specimen sequenced in a study of OX40 agonist ivuxolimab in advanced cancers. Some clones are missing from TCRdb's copy, which holds only in-frame ones; the method was immunoSEQ multiplex PCR. The table has some 66,000 clones, roughly 80% seen once. The sample was CD4+ or CD8+ T cells sorted from blood, taken in a trial of the OX40 agonist ivuxolimab. The source is an adult with an advanced solid tumor such as melanoma, head and neck, liver or kidney cancer.

This clone was seen only once. The chain is built from TRBV7-2 and TRBJ2-1, with D uncertain. V was shortened by 2 bases and J by 0 bases, with 8 bases between the two germline ends. CDR3 length equals 15 residues. Germline V gives CDR1 SGHTA, CDR2 FQGNSA. For the CDR3, the DNA is TGTGCCAGCAGCTTATTCAGGAGCTCCTACAATGAGCAGTTCTTC. Protein product: CASSLFRSSYNEQFF.

The gene calls are TRBV2 and TRBJ2-5, with 10 nucleotides matching TRBD2. The V gene end was trimmed by 5 bases and the J gene end by 1 base; junction bases not matched to a gene: 4. Per germline, CDR1 SNHLY and CDR2 FYNNEI. The length of the CDR3 is 15 residues. The CDR3 reads CASSLTSGVQETQYF. Written as DNA, the CDR3 is TGTGCCAGCAGTTTAACTAGCGGGGTCCAAGAGACCCAGTACTTC. Full variable domain (rest looked up from reference TRBV2 and TRBJ2-5): EPEVTQTPSHQVTQMGQEVILRCVPISNHLYFYWYRQILGQKVEFLVSFYNNEISEKSEIFDDQFSVERPDGSNFTLKIRSTKLEDSAMYFCASSLTSGVQETQYFGPGTRLLVL.

V gene TRBV5-1 combines with J gene TRBJ1-1; D not resolved. The CDR3 contains 13 residues. Germline CDR1 SGHRS, CDR2 YFSETQ. Deletions cut 1 base from V and 5 bases from J, with 9 bases between. The CDR3 loop is CASSLMIGTEAFF. The CDR3 nucleotides read TGCGCCAGCAGCTTGATGATTGGAACTGAAGCTTTCTTT.

V gene TRBV10-3 combines with J gene TRBJ1-5, with no clear D. From germline, CDR1 is ENHRY and CDR2 SYGVKD. The CDR3 extends over 15 amino acids. V lost 3 bases, J lost 1 base, and 10 bases lay in between. CDR3 DNA: TGTGCCATCAGTGACTCGGGAGGGAGCAATCAGCCCCAGCATTTT. This codes for CAISDSGGSNQPQHF.

This clone was detected a few times. The chain combines TRBV9 with TRBJ2-1, with D maybe TRBD2 (5 bases). Trimming pared 8 bases from V and 2 bases from J, leaving 14 bases between. CDR1 is SGDLS and CDR2 is YYNGEE in the germline V gene. The CDR3 has 14 residues. CDR3 DNA sequence: TGTGCCAGTGATGGAGGAGGACCCTACAATGAGCAGTTCTTC. This encodes CASDGGGPYNEQFF.

The chain uses TRBV10-3 and TRBJ1-1; no reliable D call. This CDR3 has 14 amino acids. Germline values: CDR1 ENHRY, CDR2 SYGVKD. Trimming took off 3 bases at V and 3 bases at J, with 11 bases between the two ends. For the CDR3, the DNA is TGTGCCATCAGTGAATTGGGATTCGACACTGAAGCTTTCTTT. It specifies CAISELGFDTEAFF.

This clone was recorded at least ten times. V is TRBV27 and J is TRBJ1-4; D call uncertain. This CDR3 region has 15 residues. V was trimmed by 5 bases and J by 7 bases, leaving 17 bases between them. From germline, CDR1 is MNHEY and CDR2 SMNVEV (reference sequence). Here the CDR3 DNA reads TGTGCCAGCAGTGCAGACTGCCTGATTTGTGAAAAACTGTTTTTT. Protein sequence: CASSADCLICEKLFF.

This chain joins TRBV6-1 and TRBJ2-3; TRBD2 matches at 7 bases. Trimming at V came to 5 bases and at J to 3 bases, leaving 5 bases not matched to a gene. The CDR3 has 14 amino acids. Germline lookup yields CDR1 MNHNS and CDR2 SASEGT. CDR3 sequence: CASSSGGSTDTQYF. As DNA, the CDR3 is TGTGCCAGCAGTAGTGGCGGGAGTACAGATACGCAGTATTTT.

This chain connects TRBV18 to TRBJ1-1; no firm D call. CDR1 is KGHSH, CDR2 LQKENI, per germline. The CDR3 totals 16 residues. The V gene lost 1 base and the J gene lost 0 bases, with 12 bases spanning the gap. The CDR3 bases are TGTGCCAGCTCACCACTGAACAGTAACATGAACACTGAAGCTTTCTTT. Protein product: CASSPLNSNMNTEAFF.

This sequence joins TRBV28 and TRBJ2-7; no clear D. The CDR3 is made up of 11 amino acids. Germline V gene sequence: CDR1 MDHEN, CDR2 SYDVKM. V lost 8 bases, J lost 4 bases, and 9 bases lay in between. The CDR3 DNA sequence: TGTGCCAGCCGTAGAGGATACGAGCAGTACTTC. Amino acid sequence: CASRRGYEQYF.

V gene TRBV30 combines with J gene TRBJ1-3; the D gene is possibly TRBD1 (6 bases). The CDR3 has 14 residues. Germline loops: CDR1 GTSNPN, CDR2 SVGIG (reference sequence). The V end lost 4 bases, the J end lost 0 bases, and 10 bases lay between the germline ends. This chain's CDR3 is CAWIGGFSGNTIYF. The CDR3 region has the DNA TGTGCCTGGATAGGGGGATTCTCTGGAAACACCATATATTTT. Using reference TRBV30 and TRBJ1-3 for the parts outside the CDR3, the full variable domain is SQTIHQWPATLVQPVGSPLSLECTVEGTSNPNLYWYRQAAGRGLQLLFYSVGIGQISSEVPQNLSASRPQDRQFILSSKKLLLSDSGFYLCAWIGGFSGNTIYFGEGSWLTVV.

The chain is built from TRBV7-2 and TRBJ2-3; D remains unclear. Germline V gene data show CDR1 as SGHTA and CDR2 as FQGNSA. V was clipped by 3 bases and J by 3 bases, with 16 bases between them. CDR3 size: 16 residues. CDR3 nucleotide sequence: TGTGCCAGCAGCTTGGGTTCCGTCACGATAACAGATACGCAGTATTTT. This gives the protein CASSLGSVTITDTQYF.

V is TRBV6-5 and J is TRBJ2-4; a possible D gene is TRBD2 (6 bases). Trimming cost V 5 bases and J 11 bases, with 19 bases left between them. The CDR3 runs to 14 residues. Looked up from germline, CDR1 is MNHEY and CDR2 is SVGAGI. Here the CDR3 DNA reads TGTGCCAGCAGTGTAGGAGGGGATTCGAACGTTCAGTACTTC. Its translation is CASSVGGDSNVQYF.

The J gene is TRBJ1-4, the V gene TRBV28; unclear D gene. The V end lost 1 base, the J end lost 5 bases, and 5 bases lay between the germline ends. This CDR3 contains 13 residues. Germline lookup yields CDR1 MDHEN and CDR2 SYDVKM. DNA of the CDR3: TGTGCCAGCAGTTTATCACGAAATGAAAAACTGTTTTTT. Translating gives CASSLSRNEKLFF.

The gene calls are TRBV19 and TRBJ1-2; D remains unclear. The CDR3 covers 13 residues. From germline, CDR1 is LNHDA and CDR2 SQIVND (reference sequence). V dropped 3 bases and J dropped 5 bases, with 10 bases sitting between them. This CDR3 reads CASSIDGRYGYTF. CDR3 DNA: TGTGCCAGTAGTATTGACGGACGGTATGGCTACACCTTC.

The chain has TRBV10-3 and TRBJ2-3; possibly TRBD1 for D (7 bases). Germline lookup yields CDR1 ENHRY and CDR2 SYGVKD. CDR3 length: 16 amino acids. V was pared by 0 bases and J by 4 bases, with 14 bases between. The CDR3 DNA reads TGTGCCATCAGTGAGTCGGAGGGGGCGAGGGCAGATACGCAGTATTTT. Translating gives CAISESEGARADTQYF.

The chain couples TRBV28 to TRBJ1-1; 8 nucleotides line up with TRBD1. Trimming at V came to 8 bases and at J to 2 bases, leaving 7 bases not matched to a gene. CDR1 and CDR2 (germline): MDHEN, SYDVKM. CDR3 length equals 14 residues. The CDR3 DNA is TGTGCCAGCCGCTCGGGACAGGTAAACACTGAAGCTTTCTTT. Translated, it gives CASRSGQVNTEAFF.

The V and J genes are TRBV18 and TRBJ2-3; 7 positions match TRBD1. CDR1 is KGHSH, CDR2 LQKENI, per germline. V trimming: 4 bases; J trimming: 0 bases; junction bases outside the gene matches: 7. This CDR3 is built from 16 residues. The CDR3 DNA reads as TGTGCCAGCTCACGACAGGGCATGTCTAGCACAGATACGCAGTATTTT. As protein: CASSRQGMSSTDTQYF.

The chain links TRBV5-1 to TRBJ2-2; possibly TRBD2 for D (5 bases). V was trimmed by 2 bases and J by 4 bases, leaving 12 bases between them. From germline, CDR1 is SGHRS and CDR2 YFSETQ. This CDR3 comprises 15 residues. The CDR3 nucleotides read TGCGCCAGCAGCTTAGGACCGGAGGTCACCGGGGAGCTGTTTTTT. Protein: CASSLGPEVTGELFF.

This chain joins TRBV19 and TRBJ1-2; D unclear. V was clipped by 6 bases and J by 8 bases, with 19 bases between them. Germline CDR1 LNHDA, CDR2 SQIVND (reference sequence). This CDR3 contains 14 residues. The CDR3 nucleotides are TGTGCCAGTAGACCCCCGGACCGGCCGCTGGGCTACACCTTC. Protein: CASRPPDRPLGYTF.

The V and J genes are TRBV5-1 and TRBJ1-3, with TRBD1 matching over 7 bases. The CDR3 is 14 amino acids. The trim removed 4 bases at V and 1 base at J, leaving 2 bases unmatched. In germline, CDR1 is SGHRS, CDR2 YFSETQ. CDR3 nucleotide sequence: TGCGCCAGCAGCGCACAGGGGTCTGGAAACACCATATATTTT. Protein product: CASSAQGSGNTIYF.

This rearrangement joins TRBV23-1 to TRBJ2-2; D perhaps matches TRBD1 (6 bases). TRBV23-1 counts as an open reading frame of uncertain function. Between the trimmed V and J ends, which lost 1 base and 0 bases, there was a span of 15 bases. The CDR3 has 18 residues. The CDR3 sequence is CASSQLGVWDTNTGELFF. The CDR3, as DNA: TGCGCCAGCAGTCAATTAGGTGTTTGGGACACGAACACCGGGGAGCTGTTTTTT.

This rearrangement joins TRBV10-1 to TRBJ2-1, with TRBD2 as a possible D gene (5 bases). There are 15 residues in the CDR3. V lost 5 bases and J lost 3, with 14 bases in between. Per germline, CDR1 WNHNN and CDR2 SYGVQD (reference sequence). CDR3 sequence reads: CASSLGLEGYNEQFF. The CDR3 DNA sequence: TGCGCCAGCAGTCTAGGATTAGAGGGCTACAATGAGCAGTTCTTC.

The V gene is TRBV27, the J gene TRBJ2-5; the match to TRBD1 covers 7 bases. The J call may be wrong; the DNA end is better matched by TRBJ2-7. CDR1 is MNHEY and CDR2 is SMNVEV in the germline V gene (reference sequence). CDR3 length: 12 residues. The CDR3: CASRGQSYEQYF. CDR3 DNA: TGTGCCAGCAGGGGACAGTCCTACGAGCAGTACTTC.

The J gene is TRBJ2-1, the V gene TRBV10-2; D is undetermined. V lost 7 bases, J lost 14 bases, and 9 bases lay in between. Germline loops: CDR1 WSHSY, CDR2 SAAADI. This CDR3 has 9 residues. CDR3 sequence reads: CASTRFKFF. The CDR3 nucleotides read TGCGCCAGCACCCGTTTCAAGTTCTTC.

This sequence joins TRBV18 and TRBJ1-3; the D is unclear. The germline V gene has CDR1 KGHSH and CDR2 LQKENI. Trimming shortened V by 4 bases and J by 6 bases, and 13 bases separated the two germline ends. The CDR3 is 14 amino acids. The CDR3 reads CASSRLDILNTIYF. CDR3 DNA sequence: TGTGCCAGCTCACGCCTGGATATCTTAAACACCATATATTTT.

The chain combines TRBV10-3 with TRBJ2-6; the D gene is possibly TRBD1 (6 bases). Between the trimmed V and J ends, which lost 10 bases and 4 bases, there was a span of 17 bases. The CDR3 consists of 15 residues. Per germline, CDR1 ENHRY and CDR2 SYGVKD. CDR3 coding DNA: TGTGCCAGCCAACAGGGACCCTCCGGGGCCAACGTCCTGACTTTC. Amino acids: CASQQGPSGANVLTF.

This rearrangement joins TRBV6-1 to TRBJ2-7; D remains ambiguous. The germline V gene encodes CDR1 MNHNS and CDR2 SASEGT. This CDR3 comprises 13 residues. V was clipped by 5 bases and J by 6 bases, with 14 bases between them. The CDR3, as DNA: TGTGCCAGCAGTCAAGGACCGGCGTTCGAGCAGTACTTC. Its protein is CASSQGPAFEQYF.

The chain uses TRBV5-4 and TRBJ2-2; D gene unclear. The germline V and J ends were trimmed by 4 bases and 1 base, with 8 bases remaining between them. The germline CDR1 and CDR2 sequences are SGHNT and YYREEE (reference sequence). This CDR3 has 14 residues. Here the CDR3 DNA reads TGTGCCAGCAGCGTGGACGTGAACACCGGGGAGCTGTTTTTT. Translating it yields CASSVDVNTGELFF.

The chain is built from TRBV5-1 and TRBJ1-4, with D possibly TRBD1 on 6 matching bases. Germline assignment: CDR1 SGHRS and CDR2 YFSETQ. The CDR3 has 15 residues. Trimming cost V 4 bases and J 2 bases, with 12 bases left between them. CDR3 DNA sequence: TGCGCCAGCAGCATCCAGGGGTCGACTAATGAAAAACTGTTTTTT. The encoded protein is CASSIQGSTNEKLFF.

This sequence joins TRBV5-4 and TRBJ2-2; possibly TRBD1 for D (7 bases). The ends were cut back, 4 bases at V and 4 bases at J, with 26 bases in the middle. Germline lookup yields CDR1 SGHNT and CDR2 YYREEE (reference sequence). There are 19 residues in the CDR3. CDR3 nucleotide sequence: TGTGCCAGCAGCCGACGACAGGGTGACGGTATCGGGAGCACCGGGGAGCTGTTTTTT. Protein product: CASSRRQGDGIGSTGELFF.

This clone was picked up one time. This chain uses TRBV2 with TRBJ1-5; 7 bases agree with TRBD1. The CDR3 is 17 residues long. With 2 bases clipped from V and 0 bases from J, the junction kept 7 bases outside the gene matches. Looked up from germline, CDR1 is SNHLY and CDR2 is FYNNEI. The CDR3 reads CASSEHYRGSSNQPQHF. CDR3 nucleotides: TGTGCCAGCAGTGAACATTACAGGGGCAGTAGCAATCAGCCCCAGCATTTT.